The 20 T cell receptor beta chains listed next were all sequenced from one sample in a study of blood T cell dynamics during melanoma immunotherapy. Data came from immunoSEQ multiplex PCR; TCRdb stores just in-frame clones and leaves some out. The table lists fewer than 1,000 clones, approximately 68% of them singletons. Stated time point: week 3, after first cycle of checkpoint inhibitor. This specimen consisted of central memory CD8+ T cells from blood, obtained from a patient treated with checkpoint blockade. These receptors were taken from a human donor with melanoma.

J is TRBJ2-7 and V is TRBV7-3; a weak D match, TRBD1 (6 bases). CDR1 is SGHTA, CDR2 FQGTGA, per germline. The CDR3 covers 13 residues. V lost 4 bases and J 2 bases, leaving 9 bases between the germline ends. The CDR3 DNA reads TGTGCCAGCAGCTCGGACAGTACCTACGAGCAGTACTTC. Translating gives CASSSDSTYEQYF.

The genes are TRBV7-8 and TRBJ1-4; perhaps TRBD1 as D (6 bases). The germline V gene has CDR1 SGHVS and CDR2 FQNEAQ. This CDR3 is 16 amino acids long. V lost 5 bases and J 2 bases, leaving 15 bases between the germline ends. The CDR3 DNA sequence: TGTGCCAGCAGCATCGACGGGGGGGGCACTAATGAAAAACTGTTTTTT. Translated, it gives CASSIDGGGTNEKLFF.

In its sample, this clone was seen a few times. V gene TRBV5-6 combines with J gene TRBJ2-7; 9 bases agree with TRBD1. The ends lost 4 bases at V and 6 bases at J; junction bases unmatched: 5. The CDR3 sequence is 13 residues long. The germline V gene encodes CDR1 SGHDT and CDR2 YYEEEE. DNA for the CDR3: TGTGCCAGCAGCCCTGGGACAGGGTTCGAGCAGTACTTC. Its protein product is CASSPGTGFEQYF.

The rearrangement links TRBV9 to TRBJ2-5; TRBD1 aligns across 7 bases. Looked up from germline, CDR1 is SGDLS and CDR2 is YYNGEE. CDR3 size: 15 residues. The junction had 12 bases not matched to a gene; V was cut back by 5 bases and J by 5 bases. DNA of the CDR3: TGTGCCAGCAGTCAAGGACAGGTGGATCTGGAGACCCAGTACTTC. Protein sequence: CASSQGQVDLETQYF.

This chain links TRBV5-1 with TRBJ1-5, with 8 bases lining up with TRBD1. Germline trimming cut 4 bases from V and 2 bases from J; bases unmatched to any gene: 5. From germline, CDR1 is SGHRS and CDR2 YFSETQ. The CDR3 is 15 residues long. In DNA form, the CDR3 reads TGCGCCAGCAGCCCATCGGGACAGGGCAATCAGCCCCAGCATTTT. The encoded protein is CASSPSGQGNQPQHF.

V gene TRBV28 combines with J gene TRBJ2-7, with TRBD1 matching over 11 bases. The ends lost 5 bases at V and 7 bases at J; junction bases unmatched: 13. The germline CDR1 and CDR2 sequences are MDHEN and SYDVKM. The CDR3 loop spans 16 amino acids. CDR3 nucleotides: TGTGCCAGCAGTCGAGTACCGGGACAGGGGGTCGGTGAGCAGTACTTC. Encoded protein: CASSRVPGQGVGEQYF.

V and J are TRBV5-1 and TRBJ2-7; D ambiguous. This CDR3 region has 13 residues. V gave up 7 bases and J gave up 1 base, with 12 bases separating them. Germline CDR1 SGHRS, CDR2 YFSETQ. The CDR3, as DNA: TGCGCCAGCGGAGAACGGAGTTCCTACGAGCAGTACTTC. Translation: CASGERSSYEQYF.

This clone was seen a handful of times. The chain carries TRBV6-6 and TRBJ1-5; 7 bases are a match to TRBD1. This CDR3 region has 15 residues. Trimming cost V 5 bases and J 0 bases; bases outside gene matches: 4. Germline V gene data show CDR1 as MNHNY and CDR2 as SVGAGI (reference sequence). The DNA for the CDR3 is TGTGCCAGCAGTCGGGACAGCTATAGCAATCAGCCCCAGCATTTT. The encoded protein is CASSRDSYSNQPQHF.

This clone was seen only once. The V call is TRBV6-1, the J call TRBJ2-7, with D hard to call. The CDR3 totals 13 residues. Trimming left V 0 bases short and J 5 bases short, with 8 bases between. Germline CDR1 is MNHNS and CDR2 is SASEGT. CDR3 in DNA: TGTGCCAGCAGTGAAGCCCAACAAAACGAGCAGTACTTC. It encodes CASSEAQQNEQYF.

This chain uses TRBV10-1 with TRBJ2-7; TRBD1 matches at 7 bases. V was clipped by 4 bases and J by 5 bases; unmatched bases: 2. Germline CDR1 WNHNN, CDR2 SYGVQD (reference sequence). There are 12 residues in the CDR3. The CDR3 is CASSGTGDEQYF. Written as DNA, the CDR3 is TGCGCCAGCAGTGGAACAGGGGACGAGCAGTACTTC.

This clone was seen only a few times. J is TRBJ1-2 and V is TRBV28, with D unresolved. V was clipped by 5 bases and J by 3 bases, with 16 bases between them. In germline, CDR1 is MDHEN, CDR2 SYDVKM. The CDR3 is 15 amino acids. The CDR3 loop is CASSPTLDGDYGYTF. The CDR3 DNA reads TGTGCCAGCAGTCCGACCTTGGACGGAGACTATGGCTACACCTTC.

This chain joins TRBV11-2 and TRBJ2-7; the D is unclear. Germline lookup yields CDR1 SGHAT and CDR2 FQNNGV. The CDR3 extends over 13 amino acids. Trimming cost V 5 bases and J 0 bases, with 8 bases left between them. The CDR3: CASSLSHSYEQYF. The CDR3 DNA is TGTGCCAGCAGCCTAAGTCACTCCTACGAGCAGTACTTC.

V gene TRBV18 combines with J gene TRBJ2-5, with 10 bases identical to TRBD2. This CDR3 has 17 amino acids. Germline assignment: CDR1 KGHSH and CDR2 LQKENI. The ends lost 3 bases at V and 4 bases at J; junction bases unmatched: 11. In nucleotides, the CDR3 is TGTGCCAGCTCACCGTCTAGCGGGGGAGCTTCGGGAGAGACCCAGTACTTC. Its protein is CASSPSSGGASGETQYF.

The rearrangement uses TRBV6-4 and TRBJ2-3, with 8 positions matching TRBD1. Germline values: CDR1 MRHNA, CDR2 SNTAGT. The CDR3 covers 14 residues. The trim removed 4 bases at V and 4 bases at J, leaving 4 bases unmatched. CDR3 bases: TGTGCCAGCAGTGCCCGGACAGGGCCAGATACGCAGTATTTT. Protein sequence: CASSARTGPDTQYF.

The V and J genes are TRBV9 and TRBJ2-1, with 8 bases that match TRBD2. This CDR3 is built from 16 residues. V trimming: 0 bases; J trimming: 6 bases; junction bases outside the gene matches: 8. The germline gives CDR1 SGDLS, CDR2 YYNGEE. The CDR3 here is CASSVGSGKGINEQFF. Written as DNA, the CDR3 is TGTGCCAGCAGCGTAGGTAGCGGGAAGGGGATCAATGAGCAGTTCTTC.

This chain links TRBV2 with TRBJ1-1; D uncertain. Germline CDR1 SNHLY, CDR2 FYNNEI. Trimming took off 4 bases at V and 4 bases at J, with 10 bases between the two ends. The CDR3 loop spans 13 amino acids. CDR3 nucleotide sequence: TGTGCCAGCAGTGGAGGGATCCCCACTGAAGCTTTCTTT. Translating gives CASSGGIPTEAFF.

This clone was seen more than once but under ten times. The chain employs TRBV6-4 and TRBJ2-3; tentative D call: TRBD1 (5 bases). V gave up 5 bases and J gave up 2 bases, with 11 bases separating them. The germline CDR1 and CDR2 sequences are MRHNA and SNTAGT. This CDR3 is 14 amino acids long. The CDR3 DNA reads TGTGCCAGCAGTCCTACGACAGCCACAGATACGCAGTATTTT. Translation: CASSPTTATDTQYF.

This clone appeared a few times. The chain employs TRBV27 and TRBJ2-7, with a weak D call TRBD1 (5 bases). From germline, CDR1 is MNHEY and CDR2 SMNVEV (reference sequence). V shed 3 bases and J shed 5 bases, with 11 bases lying between them. The CDR3 is 13 amino acids. The CDR3 DNA reads as TGTGCCAGCAGTTTGATAGGGGCTAACGAGCAGTACTTC. Translation gives CASSLIGANEQYF.

The chain combines TRBV4-3 with TRBJ2-1; D is ambiguous. The CDR3 length is 14 residues. V lost 4 bases and J 0 bases, leaving 7 bases between the germline ends. The germline V gene encodes CDR1 LGHNA and CDR2 YSLEER. The CDR3, as DNA: TGCGCCAGCAGCCCCACGAGCTCCTACAATGAGCAGTTCTTC. Translating gives CASSPTSSYNEQFF.

This clone turned up a few times. CDR3 in DNA: TGTGCCAGCAGTGAGGGTTCAGGTAGGACCTACGAGCAGTACTTC. The encoded protein is CASSEGSGRTYEQYF. The chain combines TRBV2 with TRBJ2-7; no clear D gene. This CDR3 contains 15 residues. Germline CDR1 is SNHLY and CDR2 is FYNNEI. V lost 3 bases, J lost 2 bases, and 14 bases lay in between.